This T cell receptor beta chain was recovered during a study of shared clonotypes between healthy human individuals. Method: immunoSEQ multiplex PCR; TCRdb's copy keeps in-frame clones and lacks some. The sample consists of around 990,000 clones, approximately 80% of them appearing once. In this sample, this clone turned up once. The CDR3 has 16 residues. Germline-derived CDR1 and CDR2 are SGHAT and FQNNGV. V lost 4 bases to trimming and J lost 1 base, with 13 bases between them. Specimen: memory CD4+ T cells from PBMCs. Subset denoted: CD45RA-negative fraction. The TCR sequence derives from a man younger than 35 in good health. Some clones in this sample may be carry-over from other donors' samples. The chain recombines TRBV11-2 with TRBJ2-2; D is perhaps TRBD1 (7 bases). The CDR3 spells CASSSQGGENTGELFF. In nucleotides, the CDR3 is TGTGCCAGCAGCTCTCAGGGGGGAGAGAACACCGGGGAGCTGTTTTTT.